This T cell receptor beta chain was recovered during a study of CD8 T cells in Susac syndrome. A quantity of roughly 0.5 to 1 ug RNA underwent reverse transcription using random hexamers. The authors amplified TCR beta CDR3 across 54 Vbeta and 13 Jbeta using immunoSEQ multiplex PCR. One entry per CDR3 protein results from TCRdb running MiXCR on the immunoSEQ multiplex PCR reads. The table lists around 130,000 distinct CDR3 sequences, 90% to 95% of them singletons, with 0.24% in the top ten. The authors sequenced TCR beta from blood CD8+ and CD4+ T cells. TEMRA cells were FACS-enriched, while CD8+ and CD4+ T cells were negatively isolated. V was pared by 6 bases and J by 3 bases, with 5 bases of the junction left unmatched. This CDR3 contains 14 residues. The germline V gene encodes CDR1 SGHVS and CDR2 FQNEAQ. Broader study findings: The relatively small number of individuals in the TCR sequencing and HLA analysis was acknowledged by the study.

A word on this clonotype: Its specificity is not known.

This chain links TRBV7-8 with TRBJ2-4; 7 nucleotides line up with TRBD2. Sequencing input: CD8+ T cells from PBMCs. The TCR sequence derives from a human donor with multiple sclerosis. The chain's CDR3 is CASSGRGVKNIQYF. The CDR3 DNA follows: TGTGCCAGCAGTGGGAGGGGAGTCAAAAACATTCAGTACTTC.